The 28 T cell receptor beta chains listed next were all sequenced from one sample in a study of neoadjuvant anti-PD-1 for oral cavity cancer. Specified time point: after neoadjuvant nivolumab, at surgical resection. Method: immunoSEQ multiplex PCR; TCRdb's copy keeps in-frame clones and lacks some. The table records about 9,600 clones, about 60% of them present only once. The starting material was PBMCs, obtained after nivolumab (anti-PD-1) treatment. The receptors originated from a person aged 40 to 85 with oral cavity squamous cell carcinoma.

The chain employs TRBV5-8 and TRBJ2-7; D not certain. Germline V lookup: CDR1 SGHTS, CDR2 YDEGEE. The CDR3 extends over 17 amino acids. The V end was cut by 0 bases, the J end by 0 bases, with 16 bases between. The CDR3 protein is CASSLVFERESSYEQYF. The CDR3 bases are TGTGCCAGCAGCTTGGTGTTCGAGCGCGAGAGCTCCTACGAGCAGTACTTC. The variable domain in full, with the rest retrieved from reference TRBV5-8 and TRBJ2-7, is EAGVTQSPTHLIKTRGQQATLRCSPISGHTSVYWYQQALGLGLQFLLWYDEGEERNRGNFPPRFSGRQFPNYSSELNVNALELEDSALYLCASSLVFERESSYEQYFGPGTRLTVT.

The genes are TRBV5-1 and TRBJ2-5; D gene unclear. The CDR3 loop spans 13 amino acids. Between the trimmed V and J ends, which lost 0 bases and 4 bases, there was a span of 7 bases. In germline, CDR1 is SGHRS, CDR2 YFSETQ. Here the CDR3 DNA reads TGCGCCAGCAGCTTGGTAGTGGGAGAGACCCAGTACTTC. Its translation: CASSLVVGETQYF. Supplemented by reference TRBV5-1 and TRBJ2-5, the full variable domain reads KAGVTQTPRYLIKTRGQQVTLSCSPISGHRSVSWYQQTPGQGLQFLFEYFSETQRNKGNFPGRFSGRQFSNSRSEMNVSTLELGDSALYLCASSLVVGETQYFGPGTRLLVL.

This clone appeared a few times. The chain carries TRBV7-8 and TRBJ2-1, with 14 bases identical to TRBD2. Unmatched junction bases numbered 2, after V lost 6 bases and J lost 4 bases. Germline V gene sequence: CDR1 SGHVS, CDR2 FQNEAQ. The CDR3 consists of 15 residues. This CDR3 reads CASRGLAGAYNEQFF. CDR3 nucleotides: TGTGCCAGCAGGGGACTAGCGGGAGCATACAATGAGCAGTTCTTC.

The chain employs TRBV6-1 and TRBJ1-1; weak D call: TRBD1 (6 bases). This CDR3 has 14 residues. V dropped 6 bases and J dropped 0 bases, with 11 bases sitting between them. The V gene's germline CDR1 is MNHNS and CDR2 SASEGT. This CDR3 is CASRNRELNTEAFF. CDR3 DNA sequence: TGTGCCAGCAGAAACAGGGAGCTGAACACTGAAGCTTTCTTT.

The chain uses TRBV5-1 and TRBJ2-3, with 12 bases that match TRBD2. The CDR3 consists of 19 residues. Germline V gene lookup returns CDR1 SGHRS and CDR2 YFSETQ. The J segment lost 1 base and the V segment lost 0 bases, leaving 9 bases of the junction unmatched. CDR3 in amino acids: CASSLGLAGDHWGTDTQYF. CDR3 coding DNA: TGCGCCAGCAGCTTGGGACTAGCGGGAGATCACTGGGGCACAGATACGCAGTATTTT.

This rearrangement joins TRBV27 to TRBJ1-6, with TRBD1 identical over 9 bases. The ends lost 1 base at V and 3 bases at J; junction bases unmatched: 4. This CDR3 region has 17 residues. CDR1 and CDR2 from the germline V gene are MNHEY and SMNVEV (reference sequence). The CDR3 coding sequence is TGTGCCAGCAGTTTATATGGACAGGGGCACTATAATTCACCCCTCCACTTT. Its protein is CASSLYGQGHYNSPLHF.

CDR3 bases: TGTGCCAGCAGCTTGGGAGGGGTTGGAACCGGGGAGCTGTTTTTT. This sequence encodes CASSLGGVGTGELFF. The chain couples TRBV5-4 to TRBJ2-2; possibly TRBD1 or TRBD2 for D (5 bases each). The CDR3 has 15 amino acids. Germline V gives CDR1 SGHNT, CDR2 YYREEE (reference sequence). V was pared by 0 bases and J by 5 bases, with 11 bases between.

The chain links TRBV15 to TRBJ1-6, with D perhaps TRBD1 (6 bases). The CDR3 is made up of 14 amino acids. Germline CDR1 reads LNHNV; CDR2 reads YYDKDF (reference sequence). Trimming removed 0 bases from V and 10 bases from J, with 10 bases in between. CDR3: CATSREGGRSPLHF. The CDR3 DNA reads TGTGCCACCAGCAGAGAAGGGGGAAGGTCACCCCTCCACTTT.

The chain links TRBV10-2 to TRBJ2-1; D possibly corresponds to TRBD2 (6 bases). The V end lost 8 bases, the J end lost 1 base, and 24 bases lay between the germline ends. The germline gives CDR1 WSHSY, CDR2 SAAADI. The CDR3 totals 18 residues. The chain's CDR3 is CASPPQRVLPGSYNEQFF. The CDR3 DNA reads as TGCGCCAGCCCACCACAGCGGGTACTTCCGGGATCCTACAATGAGCAGTTCTTC.

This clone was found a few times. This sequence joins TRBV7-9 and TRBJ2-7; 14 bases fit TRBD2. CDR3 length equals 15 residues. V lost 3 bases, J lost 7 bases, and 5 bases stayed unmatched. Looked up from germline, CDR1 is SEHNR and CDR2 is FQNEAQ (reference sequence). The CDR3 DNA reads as TGTGCCAGCAGCTTTCGGGGACTAGCGGGAGAAGAGCAGTACTTC. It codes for CASSFRGLAGEEQYF.

The CDR3 here is CASSGQGSQSNQPQHF. The CDR3 DNA reads as TGCGCCAGCAGTGGCCAGGGATCTCAGAGCAATCAGCCCCAGCATTTT. This rearrangement joins TRBV10-2 to TRBJ1-5, with D tentatively TRBD1 (5 bases). The CDR3 has 16 residues. Per the germline V gene, CDR1 is WSHSY and CDR2 is SAAADI. V was cut by 4 bases and J by 1 base, with 14 bases left in between.

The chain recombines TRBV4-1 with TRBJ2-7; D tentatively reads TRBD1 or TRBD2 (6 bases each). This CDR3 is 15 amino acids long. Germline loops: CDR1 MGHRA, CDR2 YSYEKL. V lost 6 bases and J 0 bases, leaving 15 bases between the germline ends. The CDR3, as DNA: TGCGCCAGCAGACTCGGCCCGGGGGCCTCCTACGAGCAGTACTTC. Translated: CASRLGPGASYEQYF.

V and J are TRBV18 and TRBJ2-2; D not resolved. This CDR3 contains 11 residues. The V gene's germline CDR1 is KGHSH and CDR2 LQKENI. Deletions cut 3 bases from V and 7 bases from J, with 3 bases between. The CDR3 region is CASSPGGELFF. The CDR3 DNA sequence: TGTGCCAGCTCACCGGGCGGGGAGCTGTTTTTT.

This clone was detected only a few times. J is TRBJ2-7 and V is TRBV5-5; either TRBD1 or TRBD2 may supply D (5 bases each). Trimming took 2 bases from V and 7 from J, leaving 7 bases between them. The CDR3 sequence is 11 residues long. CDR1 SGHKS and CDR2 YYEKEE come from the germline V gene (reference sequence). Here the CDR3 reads CASSLWGEQYF. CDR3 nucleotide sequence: TGTGCCAGCAGCTTATGGGGGGAGCAGTACTTC. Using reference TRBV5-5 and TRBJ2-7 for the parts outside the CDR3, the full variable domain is DAGVTQSPTHLIKTRGQQVTLRCSPISGHKSVSWYQQVLGQGPQFIFQYYEKEERGRGNFPDRFSARQFPNYSSELNVNALLLGDSALYLCASSLWGEQYFGPGTRLTVT.

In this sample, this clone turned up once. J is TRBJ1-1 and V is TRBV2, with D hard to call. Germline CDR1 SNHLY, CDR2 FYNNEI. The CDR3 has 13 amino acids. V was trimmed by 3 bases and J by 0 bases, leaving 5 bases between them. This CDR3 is CASSDTVNTEAFF. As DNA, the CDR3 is TGTGCCAGCAGTGATACAGTGAACACTGAAGCTTTCTTT.

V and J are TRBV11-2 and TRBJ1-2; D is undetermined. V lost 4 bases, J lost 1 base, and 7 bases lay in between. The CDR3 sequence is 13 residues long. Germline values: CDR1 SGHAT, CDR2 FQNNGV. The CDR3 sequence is CASSSRSNYGYTF. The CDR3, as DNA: TGTGCCAGCAGCTCCCGGAGTAACTATGGCTACACCTTC.

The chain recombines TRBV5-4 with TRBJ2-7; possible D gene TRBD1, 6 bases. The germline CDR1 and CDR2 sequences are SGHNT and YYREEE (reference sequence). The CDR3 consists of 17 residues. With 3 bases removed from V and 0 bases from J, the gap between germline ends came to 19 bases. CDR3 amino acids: CASSSPLVGTSSYEQYF. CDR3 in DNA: TGTGCCAGCAGCTCGCCTCTCGTGGGGACATCCTCCTACGAGCAGTACTTC.

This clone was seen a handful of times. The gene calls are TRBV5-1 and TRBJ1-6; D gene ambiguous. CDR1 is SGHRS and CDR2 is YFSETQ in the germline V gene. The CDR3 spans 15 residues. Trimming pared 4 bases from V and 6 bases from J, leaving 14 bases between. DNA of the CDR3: TGCGCCAGCAGCCCTACTCGGGCGGCTAATTCACCCCTCCACTTT. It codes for CASSPTRAANSPLHF.

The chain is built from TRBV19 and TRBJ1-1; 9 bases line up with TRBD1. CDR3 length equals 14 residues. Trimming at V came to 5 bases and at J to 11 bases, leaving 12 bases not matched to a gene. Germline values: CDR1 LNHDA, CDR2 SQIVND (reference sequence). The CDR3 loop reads CASSHGTGPNEAFF. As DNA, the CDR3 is TGTGCCAGTAGTCATGGGACAGGGCCGAACGAGGCTTTCTTT.

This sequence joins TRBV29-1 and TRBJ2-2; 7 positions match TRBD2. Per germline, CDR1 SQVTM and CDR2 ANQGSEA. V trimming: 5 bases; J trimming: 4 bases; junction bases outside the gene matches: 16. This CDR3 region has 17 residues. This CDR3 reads CSVTAPWRERSTGELFF. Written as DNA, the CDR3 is TGCAGCGTTACCGCTCCGTGGCGGGAGAGGAGCACCGGGGAGCTGTTTTTT.

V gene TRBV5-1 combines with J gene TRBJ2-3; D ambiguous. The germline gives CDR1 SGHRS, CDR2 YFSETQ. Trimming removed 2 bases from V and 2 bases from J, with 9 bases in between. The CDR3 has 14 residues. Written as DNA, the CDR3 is TGCGCCAGCAGCTTCGACTTGCCCACAGATACGCAGTATTTT. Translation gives CASSFDLPTDTQYF.

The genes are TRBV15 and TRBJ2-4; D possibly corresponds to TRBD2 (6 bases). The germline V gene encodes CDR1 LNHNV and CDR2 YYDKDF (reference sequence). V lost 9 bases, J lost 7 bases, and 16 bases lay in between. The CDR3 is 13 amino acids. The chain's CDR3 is CATTIGDLNIQYF. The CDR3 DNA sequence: TGTGCCACGACCATTGGGGACTTGAACATTCAGTACTTC.

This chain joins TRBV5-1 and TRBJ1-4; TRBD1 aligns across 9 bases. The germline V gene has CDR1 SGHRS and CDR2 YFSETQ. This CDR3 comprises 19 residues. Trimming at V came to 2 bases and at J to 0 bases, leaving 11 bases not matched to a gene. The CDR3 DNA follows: TGCGCCAGCAGCTTCTACAGGGGGCGAAGGCCAGCAACTAATGAAAAACTGTTTTTT. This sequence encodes CASSFYRGRRPATNEKLFF.

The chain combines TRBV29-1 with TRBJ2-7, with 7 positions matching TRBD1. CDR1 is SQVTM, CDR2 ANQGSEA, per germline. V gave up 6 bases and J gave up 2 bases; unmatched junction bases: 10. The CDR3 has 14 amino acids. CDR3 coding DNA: TGCAGCGTCCAAGACAGGGCCGGTACCTACGAGCAGTACTTC. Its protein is CSVQDRAGTYEQYF.

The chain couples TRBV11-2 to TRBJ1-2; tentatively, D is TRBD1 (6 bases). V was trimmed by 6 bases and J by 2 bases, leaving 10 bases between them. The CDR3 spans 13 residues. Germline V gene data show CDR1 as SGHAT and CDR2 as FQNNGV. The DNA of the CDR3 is TGTGCCAGCAGTTGGGACACCAACTATGGCTACACCTTC. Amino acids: CASSWDTNYGYTF.

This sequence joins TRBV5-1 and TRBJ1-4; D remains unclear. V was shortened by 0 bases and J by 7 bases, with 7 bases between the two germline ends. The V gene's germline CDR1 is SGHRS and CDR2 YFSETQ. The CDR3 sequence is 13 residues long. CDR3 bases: TGCGCCAGCAGCTTGGTAGTGGGTGAAAAACTGTTTTTT. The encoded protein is CASSLVVGEKLFF.

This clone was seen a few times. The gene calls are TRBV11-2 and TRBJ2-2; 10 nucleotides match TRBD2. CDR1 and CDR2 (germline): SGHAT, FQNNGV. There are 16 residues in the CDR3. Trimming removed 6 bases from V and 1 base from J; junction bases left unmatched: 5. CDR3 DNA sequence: TGTGCCAGCAGAACGACTAGCGGGCAGAACACCGGGGAGCTGTTTTTT. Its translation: CASRTTSGQNTGELFF. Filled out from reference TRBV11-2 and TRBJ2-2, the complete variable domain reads EAGVAQSPRYKIIEKRQSVAFWCNPISGHATLYWYQQILGQGPKLLIQFQNNGVVDDSQLPKDRFSAERLKGVDSTLKIQPAKLEDSAVYLCASRTTSGQNTGELFFGEGSRLTVL.

The CDR3 bases are TGTGCCTGGGGCGCGGGGGAGTACGAGCAGTACTTC. Translated: CAWGAGEYEQYF. This chain links TRBV30 with TRBJ2-7, with 7 bases fitting TRBD2. The CDR3 spans 12 residues. V was clipped by 5 bases and J by 4 bases; unmatched bases: 5. Germline-derived CDR1 and CDR2 are GTSNPN and SVGIG (reference sequence).